The text below deals with one T cell receptor beta chain. What it binds is not known. Trimming left V 4 bases short and J 1 base short, with 16 bases between. This CDR3 contains 16 residues. The V gene's germline CDR1 is LNHDA and CDR2 SQIVND (reference sequence). These data come from a study of T cell responses to AZD1222 COVID-19 vaccine. Study results and limitations: Donors in the cohort were predominantly white British and more often female, and clonal diversity was possibly underestimated. With dominance at 160-218 and 743-854, vaccine-associated CD4 TCRs spanned spike.

The protocol was immunoSEQ multiplex PCR, while the TCRdb copy is restricted to in-frame clones and leaves out a portion. In the table there are 80,000 to 90,000 clones, about 89% of which are singletons. The specimen was peripheral blood, collected 28 days after the second AZD1222 dose. The receptor was derived from an adult who received the AZD1222 COVID-19 vaccine. The genes are TRBV19 and TRBJ1-1, with D maybe TRBD1 (5 bases). DNA of the CDR3: TGTGCCAGTAGTACTTGGAGTGGGGCTGAGAACACTGAAGCTTTCTTT. This codes for CASSTWSGAENTEAFF.